The text below deals with one TCR beta chain. The antigen is undetermined. Looked up from germline, CDR1 is SGHNT and CDR2 is YYREEE (reference sequence). The CDR3 loop spans 16 amino acids. J gave up 5 bases and V 3 bases, and 4 bases lay outside the gene matches. The record originates from a study of beta chain features in type 1 diabetes. Whole-study results and caveats: For Type 1 diabetes patients, all four CD4+ subsets carried TCRB CDR3s that were moderately but significantly shorter. Compared to healthy donors, patients appeared to have naive, central memory and Treg TCRB repertoires that were more alike.

The whole isolated RNA underwent reverse transcription, so sequencing captured expressed TCRB transcripts. Clones were read by immunoSEQ multiplex PCR, and TCRdb kept only the in-frame ones, dropping some. Of 350,000 to 450,000 clones listed, roughly an eighth are singletons. All of the sorted populations showed purity greater than 95%. The sample consisted of naive CD4+ T cells from blood. V usage is TRBV5-4 and J usage is TRBJ2-2, with 13 bases aligning to TRBD2. This TCR came from a woman aged 18-35 years with type 1 diabetes. For the CDR3, the DNA is TGTGCCAGCAGCTCCGGGACTAGCGGGGAAACCGGGGAGCTGTTTTTT. Translating gives CASSSGTSGETGELFF.